This T cell receptor beta chain is from a study of blood T cell repertoires in COVID-19. Overall study context: Sites in the United States, Italy and Spain provided acute and convalescent COVID-19 samples. T cells, B-cell-depleted T cells, or PBMCs provided the cDNA or gDNA that served as material.

Authors' methods: Estimated nucleated cell counts came from reference gene primer amplification. Sequenced by immunoSEQ multiplex PCR; TCRdb stores in-frame clones only, minus some. The DNA was the basis for D and trimming; V, J and clone size are from that table. In the table there are over 50,000 clones, about 77% of which are singletons. This TCR came from a man older than 75 with active or convalescent COVID-19. Sequencing was carried out using peripheral blood.

The CDR3 loop reads CASSETGIRGYTF. As DNA, the CDR3 is TGTGCCAGCAGTGAAACAGGGATTCGGGGCTACACCTTC. The chain combines TRBV6-1 with TRBJ1-2, with a tentative D call TRBD1 (6 bases). There are 13 residues in the CDR3. V lost 2 bases and J lost 8, with 12 bases in between. Germline V CDR1 and CDR2: MNHNS, SASEGT.